The rows below give T cell receptor beta chains drawn from one sample of a study of T cells in Graves' hyperthyroidism and ophthalmopathy. In TCRdb, the multiplex PCR reads were re-called with MiXCR into one record per CDR3 protein. The data contain about 600,000 distinct CDR3 sequences, more than 15% of them singletons. Input material: blood. The source of these receptors is a woman aged 35 to 49 with Graves' ophthalmopathy. CDR3s include the opening cysteine and the closing phenylalanine or tryptophan. The D gene is left open where the match is weak. The size field is filled for only some rows; it gives once, few, many or a size class.

NA,many,TRBV20-1,TRBJ2-7,CSARENLDRISYEQYF,TGCAGTGCTAGAGAAAACCTCGACAGAATCTCCTACGAGCAGTACTTC
NA,few,TRBV6-1,TRBJ1-4,CASSEKVTARNEKLFF,TGTGCCAGCAGTGAGAAGGTTACAGCCCGTAATGAAAAACTGTTTTTT
NA,NA,TRBV5-1,TRBJ1-3,CASSLGSTSSPGNTIYF,TGCGCCAGCAGCTTGGGCAGTACGAGTTCTCCTGGAAACACCATATATTTT
NA,NA,TRBV28,TRBJ1-4,CASSPAGYDEKLFF,TGTGCCAGCAGTCCAGCCGGGTATGATGAAAAACTGTTTTTT
NA,NA,TRBV6-1,TRBJ1-5,CASEKGQSNQPQHF,TGTGCCAGCGAAAAAGGACAGAGCAATCAGCCCCAGCATTTT
TRBD2,many,TRBV11-1,TRBJ2-3,CASSDGLARSADTQYF,TGTGCCAGCAGCGATGGACTAGCGAGGTCCGCAGATACGCAGTATTTT
NA,NA,TRBV10-2,TRBJ1-5,CASSQDGPLVSNQPQHF,TGCGCCAGCAGCCAGGACGGACCTTTAGTTAGCAATCAGCCCCAGCATTTT
NA,many,TRBV11-2,TRBJ1-1,CASSDAFFRGGEAFF,TGTGCCAGCAGCGACGCCTTCTTCAGGGGAGGTGAAGCTTTCTTT
NA,many,TRBV30,TRBJ1-1,CAWNRDTEAFF,TGTGCCTGGAACAGGGACACTGAAGCTTTCTTT
TRBD1,many,TRBV2,TRBJ2-7,CASSYWDRDDEQYF,TGTGCCAGCAGCTACTGGGACAGGGACGACGAGCAGTACTTC
NA,few,TRBV10-2,TRBJ1-1,CASSRRDVLNTEAFF,TGCGCCAGCAGCCGCCGGGACGTCCTGAACACTGAAGCTTTCTTT
NA,NA,TRBV7-9,TRBJ2-7,CASSLRDGGEQYF,TGTGCCAGCAGCCTACGGGACGGCGGCGAGCAGTACTTC
NA,few,TRBV3-1,TRBJ1-5,CASSQGIGLNQPQHF,TGTGCCAGCAGCCAAGGAATAGGGCTGAATCAGCCCCAGCATTTT
TRBD1,few,TRBV18,TRBJ2-3,CASSLNQGAPDTQYF,TGTGCCAGCTCACTCAACCAGGGGGCGCCGGATACGCAGTATTTT
NA,many,TRBV10-3,TRBJ2-5,CAIWGGRGETQYF,TGTGCCATCTGGGGCGGCAGGGGTGAGACCCAGTACTTC
TRBD2,many,TRBV7-8,TRBJ2-7,CASSPSGRPYEQYF,TGTGCCAGCAGTCCTAGCGGAAGACCCTACGAGCAGTACTTC
NA,NA,TRBV29-1,TRBJ1-1,CSVQGRTEAFF,TGCAGCGTACAGGGACGCACTGAAGCTTTCTTT
TRBD2,NA,TRBV4-1,TRBJ2-7,CASSQGGTSLYEQYF,TGCGCCAGCAGCCAAGGGGGGACTAGTTTGTACGAGCAGTACTTC
NA,many,TRBV6-2/TRBV6-3,TRBJ2-5,CASNDPPRETQYF,TGTGCCAGCAACGACCCGCCTAGAGAGACCCAGTACTTC
NA,few,TRBV6-1,TRBJ1-5,CASRLYTNQPQHF,TGTGCCAGCAGACTATATACCAATCAGCCCCAGCATTTT
NA,NA,TRBV11-2,TRBJ2-1,CASSKFIGNEQFF,TGTGCCAGCAGTAAATTTATCGGCAATGAGCAGTTCTTC
TRBD1,NA,TRBV12-3/TRBV12-4,TRBJ1-6,CASSLVTGVFYNSPLHF,TGTGCCAGCAGTTTAGTGACAGGGGTGTTCTATAATTCACCCCTCCACTTT
NA,many,TRBV19,TRBJ1-2,CASSLAADNPNYGYTF,TGTGCCAGTAGCTTGGCAGCGGACAACCCTAACTATGGCTACACCTTC
NA,many,TRBV28,TRBJ1-4,CASSGPATNEKLFF,TGTGCCAGCAGTGGGCCCGCTACTAATGAAAAACTGTTTTTT
NA,many,TRBV3-1,TRBJ2-1,CASSQGSRIGQFF,TGTGCCAGCAGCCAAGGGAGCCGAATAGGGCAGTTCTTC
NA,NA,TRBV29-1,TRBJ1-2,CSVTPGTDYGYTF,TGCAGCGTCACGCCCGGGACGGACTATGGCTACACCTTC
NA,few,TRBV5-8,TRBJ2-2,CASSFRHRVFGRGTGELFF,TGTGCCAGCAGCTTCCGACACAGGGTATTCGGGAGAGGGACCGGGGAGCTGTTTTTT
NA,few,TRBV6-1,TRBJ2-7,CASSDRVSYEQYF,TGTGCCAGCAGTGATCGGGTTTCCTACGAGCAGTACTTC
NA,few,TRBV6-1,TRBJ1-3,CASTSRMDGNTIYF,TGTGCCAGCACCTCCAGGATGGATGGAAACACCATATATTTT
TRBD2,many,TRBV20-1,TRBJ2-1,CSARDRLAAYNEQFF,TGCAGTGCTAGAGATCGCCTAGCGGCATACAATGAGCAGTTCTTC
NA,many,TRBV2,TRBJ2-3,CASKVSTPTDTQYF,TGTGCCAGTAAGGTCTCTACCCCCACAGATACGCAGTATTTT
NA,many,TRBV20-1,TRBJ2-7,CSAGGGTYEQYF,TGCAGTGCTGGAGGTGGGACCTACGAGCAGTACTTC
NA,many,TRBV2,TRBJ1-2,CASSDKGVVIRGYTF,TGTGCCAGCAGTGATAAAGGGGTTGTGATACGTGGCTACACCTTC
NA,few,TRBV6-1,TRBJ2-6,CASSGMREVGPSF,TGTGCCAGCAGTGGAATGAGGGAAGTGGGCCCCTCTTTC
TRBD1,few,TRBV29-1,TRBJ1-1,CSVGQGLGEAFF,TGCAGCGTGGGACAGGGCTTAGGTGAAGCTTTCTTT
NA,few,TRBV4-1,TRBJ2-1,CASSQAAGSRLNEQFF,TGCGCCAGCAGCCAAGCTGCAGGGAGTCGGTTAAATGAGCAGTTCTTC
NA,NA,TRBV7-2,TRBJ2-7,CASSRERSYEQYF,TGTGCCAGCAGCCGGGAGAGAAGTTACGAGCAGTACTTC
NA,many,TRBV18,TRBJ2-1,CASSLGVWANDEQFF,TGTGCCAGCTCACTTGGTGTGTGGGCTAATGATGAGCAGTTCTTC
NA,many,TRBV3-1,TRBJ2-3,CASSQDATGLNTQYF,TGTGCCAGCAGCCAAGATGCAACTGGGCTTAATACGCAGTATTTT
NA,NA,TRBV30,TRBJ2-5,CAWSVLLRAGTQYF,TGTGCCTGGAGTGTACTTTTAAGGGCGGGGACCCAGTACTTC
TRBD1,many,TRBV12-3/TRBV12-4,TRBJ2-5,CASSLTGGRETQYF,TGTGCCAGCAGTCTAACAGGGGGCCGGGAGACCCAGTACTTC
NA,many,TRBV12-3/TRBV12-4,TRBJ1-4,CASSPGGAEKLFF,TGTGCCAGCAGCCCGGGGGGGGCTGAAAAACTGTTTTTT
NA,many,TRBV5-1,TRBJ1-5,CASKEYWGTNQPQHF,TGCGCCAGCAAGGAGTATTGGGGAACCAATCAGCCCCAGCATTTT
NA,NA,TRBV9,TRBJ2-3,CASSVESGTDTQYF,TGTGCCAGCAGCGTAGAGTCGGGGACAGATACGCAGTATTTT
NA,NA,TRBV15,TRBJ2-4,CATSRVSGVLAIQYF,TGTGCCACCAGCAGAGTGAGTGGGGTCCTGGCCATTCAGTACTTC
NA,NA,TRBV2,TRBJ2-3,CASRTSGGGTDTQYF,TGTGCCAGCAGGACTTCGGGGGGCGGGACAGATACGCAGTATTTT
NA,few,TRBV20-1,TRBJ1-2,CSARVRVGYTF,TGCAGTGCTAGAGTCAGAGTTGGCTACACCTTC
NA,many,TRBV20-1,TRBJ2-1,CSARTRGGVYNEQFF,TGCAGTGCTAGAACCAGGGGGGGGGTTTACAATGAGCAGTTCTTC
TRBD2,many,TRBV18,TRBJ2-7,CASSTSGGVSYEQYF,TGTGCCAGCTCAACATCTGGGGGGGTCTCCTACGAGCAGTACTTC
NA,few,TRBV19,TRBJ1-3,CASRDNFSGNTIYF,TGTGCCAGTAGGGACAATTTCTCTGGAAACACCATATATTTT
NA,NA,TRBV5-1,TRBJ2-1,CASSSGVGGPYNEQFF,TGCGCCAGCAGCTCGGGGGTAGGGGGGCCCTACAATGAGCAGTTCTTC